This T cell receptor (beta chain) stems from a study of blood T cell repertoires in COVID-19. About the study: The cDNA or gDNA used as material had been derived from T cells, B-cell-depleted T cells, or PBMCs.

Sequencing used immunoSEQ multiplex PCR; TCRdb keeps in-frame clones, though not all of them. The sample consists of some 180,000 clones, approximately 88% of them appearing once. This CDR3 comprises 20 residues. Germline loops: CDR1 MNHEY, CDR2 SMNVEV (reference sequence). V lost 5 bases to trimming and J lost 6 bases; unmatched junction nucleotides: 16. The V and J genes are TRBV27 and TRBJ2-1; TRBD2 matches 16 bases. Input material: peripheral blood. This sequence was found in a man between 35 and 55 years old with acute or convalescent COVID-19. CDR3 sequence (DNA): TGTGCCAGCAGTCCGAACCCCGGCGGGACTAGCGGGGGGGCTGGCAATGAGCAGTTCTTC. This codes for CASSPNPGGTSGGAGNEQFF.